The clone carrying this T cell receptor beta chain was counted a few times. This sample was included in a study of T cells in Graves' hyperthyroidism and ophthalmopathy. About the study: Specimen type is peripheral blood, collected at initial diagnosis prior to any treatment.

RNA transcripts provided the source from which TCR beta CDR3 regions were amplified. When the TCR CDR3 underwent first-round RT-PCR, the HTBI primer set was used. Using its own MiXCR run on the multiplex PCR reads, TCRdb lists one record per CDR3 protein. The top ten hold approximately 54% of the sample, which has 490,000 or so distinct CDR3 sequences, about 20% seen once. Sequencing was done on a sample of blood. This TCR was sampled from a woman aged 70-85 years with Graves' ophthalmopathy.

CDR3 coding DNA: TGTGCCAGCAGCTTAGCGGGACGCCGGAGCTCCTACGAGCAGTACTTC. This gives the protein CASSLAGRRSSYEQYF. The gene calls are TRBV7-2 and TRBJ2-7; D is tentatively TRBD1 or TRBD2 (5 bases each). V was clipped by 0 bases and J by 0 bases, with 12 bases between them. Germline CDR1 is SGHTA and CDR2 is FQGNSA. The CDR3 length is 16 residues.